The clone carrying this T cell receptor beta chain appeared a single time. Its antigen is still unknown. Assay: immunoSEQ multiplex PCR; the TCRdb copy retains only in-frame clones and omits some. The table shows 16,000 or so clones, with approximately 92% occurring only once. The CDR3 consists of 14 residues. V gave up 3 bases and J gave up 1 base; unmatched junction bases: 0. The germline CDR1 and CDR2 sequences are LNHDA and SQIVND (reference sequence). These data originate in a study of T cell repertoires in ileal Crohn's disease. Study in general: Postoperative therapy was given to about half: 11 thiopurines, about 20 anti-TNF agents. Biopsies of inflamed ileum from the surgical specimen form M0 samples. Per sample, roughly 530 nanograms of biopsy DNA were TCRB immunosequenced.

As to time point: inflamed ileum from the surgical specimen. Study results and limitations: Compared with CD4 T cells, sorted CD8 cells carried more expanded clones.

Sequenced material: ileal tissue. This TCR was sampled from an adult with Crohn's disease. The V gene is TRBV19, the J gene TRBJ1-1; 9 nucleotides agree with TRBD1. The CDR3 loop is CASSMGQGNTEAFF. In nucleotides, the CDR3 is TGTGCCAGTAGTATGGGACAGGGGAACACTGAAGCTTTCTTT. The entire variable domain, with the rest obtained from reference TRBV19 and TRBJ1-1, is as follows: DGGITQSPKYLFRKEGQNVTLSCEQNLNHDAMYWYRQDPGQGLRLIYYSQIVNDFQKGDIAEGYSVSREKKESFPLTVTSAQKNPTAFYLCASSMGQGNTEAFFGQGTRLTVV.